Shown below are 4 T cell receptor beta chains from a single sample sequenced in a study of T cells in localized non-small cell lung cancer (dated by TCRdb to 2020 to 2021). Library prep was done by the immunoSEQ multiplex PCR assay. TCRdb took this table from immuneACCESS and kept in-frame rearrangements with V and J called. Such tables lack part of the clones; where checked against another copy, unresolved V genes explain under half of the gap, and the rest is unexplained. The sample has 53,000 or so clones on record, more than 85% of them singletons. The ten largest clonotypes hold around 20% of the sample. The sample was peripheral blood, taken before any cancer treatment. The receptors come from a man between 40 and 70 years old with stage I lung adenocarcinoma.

V and J are TRBV18 and TRBJ1-4; D is perhaps TRBD1 (6 bases). Trimming cost V 3 bases and J 8 bases, with 13 bases left between them. Germline-derived CDR1 and CDR2 are KGHSH and LQKENI. The CDR3 contains 14 residues. Here the CDR3 reads CASSPEQGYEKLFF. CDR3 DNA sequence: TGTGCCAGCTCACCTGAACAGGGTTACGAAAAACTGTTTTTT.

The chain links TRBV9 to TRBJ1-2; TRBD1 matches 7 bases. The V gene end was trimmed by 2 bases and the J gene end by 6 bases; junction bases not matched to a gene: 10. Germline V gene lookup returns CDR1 SGDLS and CDR2 YYNGEE. The CDR3 contains 15 residues. CDR3 region: CASSVTGAGRDGYTF. The CDR3 nucleotides are TGTGCCAGCAGCGTCACAGGGGCGGGAAGAGATGGCTACACCTTC.

This clone was seen just once. This chain links TRBV21-1 with TRBJ2-3; the table's D call of TRBD2 was not tested on the DNA. TRBV21-1 is reported as a pseudogene. This CDR3 has 13 residues. The chain's CDR3 is CASTGTSTDTQYF. CDR3 sequence (DNA): TGTGCCAGCACCGGGACTAGTACAGATACGCAGTATTTT.

The V and J genes are TRBV7-2 and TRBJ2-7; no definite D call. The V end lost 4 bases, the J end lost 2 bases, and 15 bases lay between the germline ends. The CDR3 covers 15 residues. Germline V gene sequence: CDR1 SGHTA, CDR2 FQGNSA. CDR3 nucleotide sequence: TGTGCCAGCAGCTCCGAAGCAGGTCATCCCTACGAGCAGTACTTC. Encoded protein: CASSSEAGHPYEQYF.